A selection of T cell receptor beta chains follows, all from one sample in a study of vaccination and CD4 T cells after COVID-19. Their specific antigens are unknown. TCRdb re-called the PCR reads through MiXCR, storing one row per CDR3 protein. The sample carries around 15,000 distinct CDR3 sequences, roughly 50% recorded once. The specimen comprised CD4+ T cells from blood, cultured in vitro, sampled about 7 months after SARS-CoV-2 vaccination. These receptors all come from a human donor who had recovered from COVID-19. Both conserved end residues are part of each CDR3. The order of the fields is D gene, clone size, V gene, CDR3 protein. The D gene is left open where the match is weak. Size tells how often a clone was seen (once, few, many) or the class of an expanded clone, and some rows leave it out.

D gene: NA
clone size: few
V gene: TRBV20-1
CDR3 protein: CSAVPGLYNEQFF

D gene: NA
clone size: NA
V gene: TRBV20-1
CDR3 protein: CSAPSAGAGETQYF

D gene: NA
clone size: NA
V gene: TRBV20-1
CDR3 protein: CSARRFGTASNQPQHF

D gene: NA
clone size: few
V gene: TRBV20-1
CDR3 protein: CSARIQGTGVTEAFF

D gene: TRBD1
clone size: NA
V gene: TRBV7-6
CDR3 protein: CASKPEDRSKSAFF

D gene: NA
clone size: NA
V gene: TRBV18
CDR3 protein: CASHNDPVGGYTF

D gene: TRBD1
clone size: few
V gene: TRBV20-1
CDR3 protein: CSARDPRQGQNTEAFF

D gene: NA
clone size: NA
V gene: TRBV20-1
CDR3 protein: CSARWDTVNGYTF

D gene: NA
clone size: NA
V gene: TRBV7-9
CDR3 protein: CASSSQAVEAGNTIYF

D gene: NA
clone size: NA
V gene: TRBV7-2
CDR3 protein: CASSLGVNQPQHF

D gene: NA
clone size: once
V gene: TRBV6-5
CDR3 protein: CASSSRGGNTETQYF

D gene: NA
clone size: NA
V gene: TRBV20-1
CDR3 protein: CSARVVGASSYNEQFF

D gene: NA
clone size: once
V gene: TRBV25-1
CDR3 protein: CASSASYSGANVLTF

D gene: NA
clone size: once
V gene: TRBV29-1
CDR3 protein: CSVSRAQETQYF

D gene: NA
clone size: NA
V gene: TRBV15
CDR3 protein: CATSRDVLAYEQYF

D gene: TRBD2
clone size: NA
V gene: TRBV20-1
CDR3 protein: CSAPTSGRVYEQYF

D gene: TRBD1
clone size: once
V gene: TRBV11-3
CDR3 protein: CASSVLTGGTEAFF

D gene: TRBD2
clone size: NA
V gene: TRBV20-1
CDR3 protein: CSARDHRLAGGRHTQYF

D gene: TRBD1
clone size: few
V gene: TRBV7-3
CDR3 protein: CASSQTGVNSPLHF

D gene: TRBD2
clone size: NA
V gene: TRBV28
CDR3 protein: CASSLLAPRDEELFF

D gene: NA
clone size: NA
V gene: TRBV20-1
CDR3 protein: CSARGQWGAGYTF

D gene: TRBD2
clone size: NA
V gene: TRBV6-5
CDR3 protein: CASSYSPRGGLGEQFF

D gene: NA
clone size: few
V gene: TRBV7-8
CDR3 protein: CASSYSRLNTEAFF

D gene: NA
clone size: NA
V gene: TRBV11-3
CDR3 protein: CASSLTRGSPLHF

D gene: NA
clone size: NA
V gene: TRBV7-2
CDR3 protein: CASSAFPRGMRTEAFF

D gene: NA
clone size: NA
V gene: TRBV20-1
CDR3 protein: CSAYEFSSPTEAFF

D gene: NA
clone size: NA
V gene: TRBV5-1
CDR3 protein: CASSQDGQYADTQYF

D gene: TRBD2
clone size: few
V gene: TRBV20-1
CDR3 protein: CSAQLLAGALPDTQYF

D gene: NA
clone size: NA
V gene: TRBV20-1
CDR3 protein: CSGGSYNEQFF

D gene: NA
clone size: NA
V gene: TRBV6-1
CDR3 protein: CASSQRDGTTWSQYF

D gene: NA
clone size: medium-sized
V gene: TRBV6-1
CDR3 protein: CASSSGSGQPQHF

D gene: TRBD1
clone size: few
V gene: TRBV6-1
CDR3 protein: CASSSWDRVDGYTF

D gene: NA
clone size: NA
V gene: TRBV6-1
CDR3 protein: CASVLEASDEQYF

D gene: NA
clone size: NA
V gene: TRBV29-1
CDR3 protein: CSTDGADDTQYF

D gene: NA
clone size: NA
V gene: TRBV19
CDR3 protein: CASSDSGTVTYEQYF

D gene: TRBD2
clone size: few
V gene: TRBV11-3
CDR3 protein: CASSRGGAAETQYF

D gene: TRBD2
clone size: once
V gene: TRBV7-9
CDR3 protein: CASSPLADHSYEQYF

D gene: NA
clone size: few
V gene: TRBV2
CDR3 protein: CATKEGRPDTQYF

D gene: TRBD2
clone size: NA
V gene: TRBV20-1
CDR3 protein: CSAPKAGVSYNEQFF

D gene: NA
clone size: NA
V gene: TRBV5-4
CDR3 protein: CASSLNREDIQYF

D gene: NA
clone size: once
V gene: TRBV2
CDR3 protein: CASSEPFGETQYF

D gene: NA
clone size: NA
V gene: TRBV4-1
CDR3 protein: CASRSGSYNSPLHF

D gene: NA
clone size: NA
V gene: TRBV6-1
CDR3 protein: CASNTGRGYTQYF

D gene: TRBD2
clone size: medium-sized
V gene: TRBV5-4
CDR3 protein: CASSPGTSGGNTGELFF

D gene: NA
clone size: NA
V gene: TRBV20-1
CDR3 protein: CSASGQTYGYTF

D gene: NA
clone size: NA
V gene: TRBV7-9
CDR3 protein: CASSAYTEAFF

D gene: TRBD1
clone size: NA
V gene: TRBV6-1
CDR3 protein: CASRSGQGGNEQFF

D gene: NA
clone size: few
V gene: TRBV20-1
CDR3 protein: CSADSGNTIYF

D gene: NA
clone size: NA
V gene: TRBV4-1
CDR3 protein: CASSQRERNIQYF

D gene: NA
clone size: NA
V gene: TRBV25-1
CDR3 protein: CASTATRAF

D gene: TRBD2
clone size: NA
V gene: TRBV7-8
CDR3 protein: CASSLDRLAGGLETQYF

D gene: TRBD2
clone size: medium-sized
V gene: TRBV6-1
CDR3 protein: CASSPVAGLQYF

D gene: TRBD2
clone size: NA
V gene: TRBV5-5
CDR3 protein: CASSLALAGGETQYF

D gene: TRBD1
clone size: few
V gene: TRBV7-8
CDR3 protein: CASGEGAAFEQYF

D gene: TRBD2
clone size: NA
V gene: TRBV19
CDR3 protein: CASSTWGGGPKETQYF

D gene: TRBD1
clone size: few
V gene: TRBV7-6
CDR3 protein: CASSLDRGVNEQFF